This T cell receptor beta chain came from a study of blood T cells in healthy people across ages. Study conclusions and caveats: TCR beta diversity, measured per million T cells, fell in a roughly linear way with age. No conclusive comparison of naive versus antigen-experienced cells was possible with unsorted PBMCs. With donor CMV status unknown, expanded clonotype changes were possibly confounded.

Then a second PCR, running roughly 7 to 11 cycles, was carried out with a sample-barcoded 5' primer and a J-beta primer mix. All samples yielded 2.5 million or more CDR3-containing paired-end reads. TCRdb processed the 5' RACE reads anew with MiXCR; each CDR3 protein has one entry. The data contain around 1.7 million distinct CDR3 sequences, approximately 28% of them seen just once; the ten biggest clones take up roughly 8.2%. With regard to this clonotype: Its antigen remains unknown.

The V gene lost 7 bases and the J gene lost 2 bases, with 15 bases spanning the gap. Germline CDR1 reads SGHDT; CDR2 reads YYEEEE. This CDR3 is built from 14 residues. This chain joins TRBV5-6 and TRBJ2-5, with D possibly matching TRBD2 (6 bases). This TCR was recovered from a woman aged 25 to 39 in good health. Sequencing was performed on blood. The CDR3 sequence: CASRVRRVQETQYF. In nucleotides, the CDR3 is TGTGCCAGCCGAGTGCGGAGGGTACAAGAGACCCAGTACTTC. Drawing the rest from reference TRBV5-6 and TRBJ2-5, the complete variable domain is DAGVTQSPTHLIKTRGQQVTLRCSPKSGHDTVSWYQQALGQGPQFIFQYYEEEERQRGNFPDRFSGHQFPNYSSELNVNALLLGDSALYLCASRVRRVQETQYFGPGTRLLVL.